This record covers a single T cell receptor (beta chain). The data were obtained in a study of blood T cell repertoires in COVID-19. Repertoires were generated with immunoSEQ multiplex PCR, while TCRdb's copy carries only in-frame clones and drops some. Among some 150,000 clones listed, 60% to 85% were seen once. Germline CDR1 reads MNHEY; CDR2 reads SVGEGT. CDR3 length equals 17 residues. Trimming left V 2 bases short and J 1 base short, with 17 bases between. The TCR originated in a man older than 75 with acute or convalescent COVID-19. The chain has TRBV6-2 or TRBV6-3 and TRBJ1-2; D not certain. The sample was peripheral blood. CDR3 in amino acids: CASSYPRPGNNNYGYTF. The CDR3 DNA sequence: TGTGCCAGCAGTTACCCCCGCCCTGGCAACAATAACTATGGCTACACCTTC.